Presented here are 6 T cell receptor beta chains from one specimen sequenced in a study of molecular identifiers for immune sequencing clone quantification. TCRdb reanalysed the PCR reads using MiXCR and keeps one entry per CDR3 protein. Among more than 450,000 distinct CDR3 sequences listed, over 20% were seen once. Sample: naive CD8+ T cells from blood, with Jurkat cell RNA spiked in. Subset described: FACS-sorted CD8+CD4-CCR7+CD45RA+ naive T cells. These receptors all stem from a human donor in good health. Some libraries in this study had Jurkat cell RNA spiked in.

The genes are TRBV4-3 and TRBJ1-2; a possible D gene is TRBD1 (6 bases). The V gene's germline CDR1 is LGHNA and CDR2 YSLEER. The CDR3 consists of 15 residues. The V gene lost 4 bases and the J gene lost 4 bases, with 16 bases spanning the gap. The CDR3 protein is CASSPDRQSVYGYTF. The CDR3 DNA follows: TGCGCCAGCAGCCCAGACAGGCAGTCTGTCTATGGCTACACCTTC.

This clonotype has at least ten counts. The chain combines TRBV19 with TRBJ1-5; a possible D gene is TRBD1 (5 bases). Germline CDR1 and CDR2: LNHDA and SQIVND (reference sequence). V was clipped by 1 base and J by 1 base, with 8 bases between them. The CDR3 sequence is 15 residues long. The CDR3 is CASSIAWGSNQPQHF. Here the CDR3 DNA reads TGTGCCAGTAGTATAGCTTGGGGGAGCAATCAGCCCCAGCATTTT.

The chain has TRBV6-6 and TRBJ2-1; D remains ambiguous. Trimming pared 2 bases from V and 4 bases from J, leaving 6 bases between. The germline V gene has CDR1 MNHNY and CDR2 SVGAGI (reference sequence). CDR3 length equals 13 residues. CDR3 protein: CASSYPQYNEQFF. DNA of the CDR3: TGTGCCAGCAGTTACCCACAGTACAATGAGCAGTTCTTC.

The rearrangement uses TRBV10-3 and TRBJ2-3; D possibly corresponds to TRBD2 (6 bases). Trimming cost V 0 bases and J 3 bases, with 16 bases left between them. This CDR3 spans 17 amino acids. Germline loops: CDR1 ENHRY, CDR2 SYGVKD. CDR3 coding DNA: TGTGCCATCAGTGAGTCGAGTATACTAGCTTGGACAGATACGCAGTATTTT. It translates to CAISESSILAWTDTQYF.

This clonotype has only a few counts. This sequence joins TRBV15 and TRBJ1-1; no firm D call. Trimming took 3 bases from V and 2 from J, leaving 10 bases between them. The CDR3 consists of 14 residues. The germline V gene has CDR1 LNHNV and CDR2 YYDKDF (reference sequence). CDR3 nucleotides: TGTGCCACCAGCAGCTTACAAGAAAACACTGAAGCTTTCTTT. Protein sequence: CATSSLQENTEAFF.

This clonotype has more than one count but fewer than ten. The chain employs TRBV27 and TRBJ2-3; 10 bases line up with TRBD2. Germline V gene data show CDR1 as MNHEY and CDR2 as SMNVEV (reference sequence). The CDR3 covers 15 residues. With 8 bases clipped from V and 4 bases from J, the junction kept 9 bases outside the gene matches. CDR3 in DNA: TGTGCCAGCCTTGGGGGAGCGGGAGGGCCAGATACGCAGTATTTT. Its protein product is CASLGGAGGPDTQYF.